Each of the 11 T cell receptor beta chains below was sequenced from the same sample in a study of brain T cells in children with intractable seizures. Generated by immunoSEQ multiplex PCR, the TCRdb table keeps only in-frame clones and is missing some. The sample contains approximately 41,000 clones, more than 80% of which appear only once. The sample consisted of peripheral blood, taken at surgery. The receptor set was obtained from a girl aged 2 to 10 with tuberous sclerosis and intractable seizures.

This chain connects TRBV9 to TRBJ2-7, with D tentatively TRBD1 (6 bases). V lost 3 bases, J lost 3 bases, and 16 bases lay in between. The CDR3 is 15 residues long. Looked up from germline, CDR1 is SGDLS and CDR2 is YYNGEE. In DNA, the CDR3 is TGTGCCAGCAGCGCCTTCTCGGGACAACTCTACGAGCAGTACTTC. Protein sequence: CASSAFSGQLYEQYF.

This clone has a single count. The chain joins TRBV2 to TRBJ1-4; 12 bases are a match to TRBD1. In germline, CDR1 is SNHLY, CDR2 FYNNEI. This CDR3 spans 15 amino acids. The junction had 3 bases not matched to a gene; V was cut back by 3 bases and J by 7 bases. CDR3 sequence reads: CASSDPGQGAEKLFF. DNA of the CDR3: TGTGCCAGCAGTGACCCGGGACAGGGGGCTGAAAAACTGTTTTTT.

The chain recombines TRBV2 with TRBJ1-3; D unclear. Trimming cost V 6 bases and J 4 bases, with 7 bases left between them. CDR1 and CDR2 from the germline V gene are SNHLY and FYNNEI. The CDR3 has 12 residues. DNA for the CDR3: TGTGCCAGCAGGGAATCCGGAAACACCATATATTTT. It specifies CASRESGNTIYF.

The V call is TRBV6-4, the J call TRBJ2-3, with D possibly TRBD2 on 6 matching bases. The CDR3 length is 14 residues. Per germline, CDR1 MRHNA and CDR2 SNTAGT. V lost 2 bases, J lost 1 base, and 7 bases lay in between. CDR3 nucleotide sequence: TGTGCCAGCAGTGACGGCGGGGGCACAGATACGCAGTATTTT. It yields the protein CASSDGGGTDTQYF.

The rearrangement uses TRBV11-3 and TRBJ2-7; the D gene is possibly TRBD1 (7 bases). The CDR3 consists of 15 residues. Germline loops: CDR1 SGHNT, CDR2 YENEEA. Trimming cost V 5 bases and J 1 base, with 15 bases left between them. CDR3 bases: TGTGCCAGCAGCCCCCAGGGGGGCGCATCCTACGAGCAGTACTTC. It codes for CASSPQGGASYEQYF. The full variable domain, completed using reference TRBV11-3 and TRBJ2-7, is EAGVVQSPRYKIIEKKQPVAFWCNPISGHNTLYWYLQNLGQGPELLIRYENEEAVDDSQLPKDRFSAERLKGVDSTLKIQPAELGDSAVYLCASSPQGGASYEQYFGPGTRLTVT.

The chain uses TRBV7-9 and TRBJ2-3, with D unresolved. Germline V gene data show CDR1 as SEHNR and CDR2 as FQNEAQ (reference sequence). The CDR3 is 13 amino acids. The V gene lost 6 bases and the J gene lost 0 bases, with 7 bases spanning the gap. The CDR3 DNA reads as TGTGCCAGCAGTCCGACTAGCACAGATACGCAGTATTTT. Amino acids: CASSPTSTDTQYF.

The genes are TRBV19 and TRBJ1-3; 10 bases align to TRBD1. The CDR3 runs 16 residues. After removal of 4 bases from V and 4 bases from J, the junction contained 7 bases not matched to a gene. Germline V gene data show CDR1 as LNHDA and CDR2 as SQIVND (reference sequence). The CDR3 bases are TGTGCCAGTAGTACCTCGGGACAGGGGTACGGAAACACCATATATTTT. This encodes CASSTSGQGYGNTIYF.

The J gene is TRBJ1-4, the V gene TRBV13, with D tentatively TRBD1 (6 bases). V was cut by 6 bases and J by 6 bases, with 14 bases left in between. Germline CDR1 and CDR2: PRHDT and FYEKMQ (reference sequence). CDR3 size: 14 residues. This chain's CDR3 is CASRLGQGHEKLFF. CDR3 DNA sequence: TGTGCCAGCAGACTCGGGCAGGGGCATGAAAAACTGTTTTTT.

The V gene is TRBV7-9, the J gene TRBJ1-6, with 7 bases aligning to TRBD1. The length of the CDR3 is 15 residues. Germline CDR1 and CDR2: SEHNR and FQNEAQ (reference sequence). V was pared by 4 bases and J by 6 bases, with 6 bases of the junction left unmatched. Written as DNA, the CDR3 is TGTGCCAGCAGCTCAAACAGGGGTATTAATTCACCCCTCCACTTT. It is translated as CASSSNRGINSPLHF.

The V call is TRBV4-2, the J call TRBJ1-1; 7 nucleotides agree with TRBD1. The germline V gene has CDR1 LGHNA and CDR2 YNFKEQ. The V segment lost 0 bases and the J segment 3 bases; nucleotides outside the gene matches: 4. This CDR3 is built from 15 residues. CDR3 residues: CASSQDQGGDTEAFF. CDR3 nucleotide sequence: TGTGCCAGCAGCCAAGATCAGGGGGGGGACACTGAAGCTTTCTTT.

CDR3 sequence (DNA): TGTGCCAGTAGTATTGGGGGGGCGCGTACTGAAGCTTTCTTT. It yields the protein CASSIGGARTEAFF. V and J are TRBV19 and TRBJ1-1; D may be TRBD1 (6 bases). The length of the CDR3 is 14 residues. The V end lost 3 bases, the J end lost 5 bases, and 13 bases lay between the germline ends. Germline assignment: CDR1 LNHDA and CDR2 SQIVND (reference sequence).